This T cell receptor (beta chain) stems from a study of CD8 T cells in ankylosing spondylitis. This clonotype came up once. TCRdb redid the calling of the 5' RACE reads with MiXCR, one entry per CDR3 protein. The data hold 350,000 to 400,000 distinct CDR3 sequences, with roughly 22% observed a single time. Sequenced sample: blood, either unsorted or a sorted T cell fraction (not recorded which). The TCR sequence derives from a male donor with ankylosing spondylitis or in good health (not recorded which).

The CDR3 loop reads CASNPGTYSYNEQFF. The CDR3 DNA is TGTGCCAGCAACCCAGGGACTTACTCCTACAATGAGCAGTTCTTC. The rearrangement uses TRBV6-1 and TRBJ2-1; possibly TRBD2 for D (6 bases). The CDR3 is made up of 15 amino acids. In germline, CDR1 is MNHNS, CDR2 SASEGT. Trimming took off 7 bases at V and 0 bases at J, with 13 bases between the two ends.